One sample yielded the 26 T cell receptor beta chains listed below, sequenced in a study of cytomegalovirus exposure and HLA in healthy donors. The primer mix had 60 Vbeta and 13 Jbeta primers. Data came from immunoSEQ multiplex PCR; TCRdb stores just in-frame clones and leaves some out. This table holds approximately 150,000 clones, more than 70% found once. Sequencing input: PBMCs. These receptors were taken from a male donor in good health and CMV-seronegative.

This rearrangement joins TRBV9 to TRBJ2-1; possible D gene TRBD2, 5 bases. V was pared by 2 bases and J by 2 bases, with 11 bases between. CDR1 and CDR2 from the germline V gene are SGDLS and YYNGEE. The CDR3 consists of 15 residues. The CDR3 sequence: CASSVRGEAYNEQFF. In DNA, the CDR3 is TGTGCCAGCAGCGTCCGGGGAGAAGCCTACAATGAGCAGTTCTTC.

CDR3 sequence reads: CASSPGGRDQPQHF. CDR3 nucleotide sequence: TGTGCCAGCAGCCCCGGGGGAAGGGATCAGCCCCAGCATTTT. The V gene is TRBV28, the J gene TRBJ1-5, with D perhaps matching TRBD1 (5 bases). The CDR3 has 14 residues. CDR1 and CDR2 (germline): MDHEN, SYDVKM. The V end was cut by 6 bases, the J end by 5 bases, with 14 bases between. The variable domain in full, completed from reference TRBV28 and TRBJ1-5, reads DVKVTQSSRYLVKRTGEKVFLECVQDMDHENMFWYRQDPGLGLRLIYFSYDVKMKEKGDIPEGYSVSREKKERFSLILESASTNQTSMYLCASSPGGRDQPQHFGDGTRLSIL.

The CDR3 region is CASRPQGAGNTIYF. DNA for the CDR3: TGTGCCAGCAGACCCCAGGGGGCTGGAAACACCATATATTTT. The V and J genes are TRBV6-5 and TRBJ1-3; 7 nucleotides line up with TRBD1. Trimming took 6 bases from V and 2 from J; bases not matched to a gene: 4. The CDR3 has 14 amino acids. Germline V gene sequence: CDR1 MNHEY, CDR2 SVGAGI.

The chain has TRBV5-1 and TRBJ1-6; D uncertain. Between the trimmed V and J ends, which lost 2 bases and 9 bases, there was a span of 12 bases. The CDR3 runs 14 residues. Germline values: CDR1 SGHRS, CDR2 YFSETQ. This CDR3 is CASSFITEGSPLHF. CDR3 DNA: TGCGCCAGCAGCTTTATTACAGAAGGTTCACCCCTCCACTTT.

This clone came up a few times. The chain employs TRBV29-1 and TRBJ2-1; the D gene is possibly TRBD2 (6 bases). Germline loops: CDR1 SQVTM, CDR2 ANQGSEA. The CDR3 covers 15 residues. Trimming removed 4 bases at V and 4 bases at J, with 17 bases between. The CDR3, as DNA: TGCAGCGTTGGGGGCGGGGCCGGATCTTACAATGAGCAGTTCTTC. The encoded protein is CSVGGGAGSYNEQFF.

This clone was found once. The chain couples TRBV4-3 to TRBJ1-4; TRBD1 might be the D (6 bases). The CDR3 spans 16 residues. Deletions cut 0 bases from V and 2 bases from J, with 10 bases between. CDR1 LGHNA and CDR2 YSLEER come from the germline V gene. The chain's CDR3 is CASSQEQGLTNEKLFF. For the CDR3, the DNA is TGCGCCAGCAGCCAAGAACAGGGCCTTACTAATGAAAAACTGTTTTTT.

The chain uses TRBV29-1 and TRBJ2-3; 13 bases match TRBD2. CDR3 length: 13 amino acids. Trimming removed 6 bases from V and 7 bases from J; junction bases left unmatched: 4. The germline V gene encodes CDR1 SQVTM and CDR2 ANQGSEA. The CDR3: CSVRTSGSYTQYF. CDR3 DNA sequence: TGCAGCGTGCGGACTAGCGGGAGCTATACGCAGTATTTT.

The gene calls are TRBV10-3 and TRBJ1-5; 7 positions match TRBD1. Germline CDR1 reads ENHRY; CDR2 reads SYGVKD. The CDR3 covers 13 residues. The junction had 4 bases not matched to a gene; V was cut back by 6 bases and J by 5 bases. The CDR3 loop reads CAIRTGWDQPQHF. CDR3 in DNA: TGTGCCATCAGGACAGGGTGGGATCAGCCCCAGCATTTT.

In DNA, the CDR3 is TGTGCCAGTAGTCCCTTTAGGGGTGGAGCTGAAGCTTTCTTT. Encoded protein: CASSPFRGGAEAFF. The chain links TRBV19 to TRBJ1-1, with a weak D call TRBD1 (5 bases). Germline CDR1 and CDR2: LNHDA and SQIVND (reference sequence). The CDR3 contains 14 residues. V gave up 5 bases and J gave up 6 bases, with 16 bases separating them.

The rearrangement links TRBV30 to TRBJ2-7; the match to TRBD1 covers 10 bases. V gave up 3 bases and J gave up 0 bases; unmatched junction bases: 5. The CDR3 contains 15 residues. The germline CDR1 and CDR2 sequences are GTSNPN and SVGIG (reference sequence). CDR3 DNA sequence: TGTGCCTGGAGCCACCGGGACAGGGGCTCCTACGAGCAGTACTTC. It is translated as CAWSHRDRGSYEQYF.

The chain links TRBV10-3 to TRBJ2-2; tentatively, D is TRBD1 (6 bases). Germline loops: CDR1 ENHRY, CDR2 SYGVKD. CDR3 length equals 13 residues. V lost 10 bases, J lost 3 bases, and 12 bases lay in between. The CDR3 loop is CATRGQDTGELFF. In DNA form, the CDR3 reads TGTGCCACCAGGGGTCAGGACACCGGGGAGCTGTTTTTT.

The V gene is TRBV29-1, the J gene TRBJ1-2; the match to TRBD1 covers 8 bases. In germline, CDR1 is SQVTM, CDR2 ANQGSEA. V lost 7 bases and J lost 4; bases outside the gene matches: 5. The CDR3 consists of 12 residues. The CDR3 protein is CSAGTGPYGYTF. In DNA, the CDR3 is TGCAGCGCTGGGACAGGCCCCTATGGCTACACCTTC.

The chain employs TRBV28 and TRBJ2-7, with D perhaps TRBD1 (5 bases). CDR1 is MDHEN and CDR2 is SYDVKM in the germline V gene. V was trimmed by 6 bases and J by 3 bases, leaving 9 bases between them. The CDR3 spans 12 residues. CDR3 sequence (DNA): TGTGCCAGCAGAGAAGGGGTCTACGAGCAGTACTTC. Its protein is CASREGVYEQYF.

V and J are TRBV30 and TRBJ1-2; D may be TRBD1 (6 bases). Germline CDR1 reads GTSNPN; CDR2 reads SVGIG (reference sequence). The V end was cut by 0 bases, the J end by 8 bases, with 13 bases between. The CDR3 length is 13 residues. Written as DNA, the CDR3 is TGTGCCTGGAGTGTGGGGGGGGCGTGCGGCTACACCTTC. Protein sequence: CAWSVGGACGYTF. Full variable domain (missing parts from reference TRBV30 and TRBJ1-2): SQTIHQWPATLVQPVGSPLSLECTVEGTSNPNLYWYRQAAGRGLQLLFYSVGIGQISSEVPQNLSASRPQDRQFILSSKKLLLSDSGFYLCAWSVGGACGYTFGSGTRLTVV.

CDR3 nucleotide sequence: TGTGCCAGCAGCTTGGCAGGGGAAGCAGAGACCCAGTACTTC. Protein product: CASSLAGEAETQYF. The V and J genes are TRBV11-2 and TRBJ2-5; TRBD1 might be the D (6 bases). V lost 3 bases to trimming and J lost 4 bases, with 12 bases between them. Germline loops: CDR1 SGHAT, CDR2 FQNNGV. This CDR3 has 14 amino acids. Full variable domain (remainder filled in from reference TRBV11-2 and TRBJ2-5): EAGVAQSPRYKIIEKRQSVAFWCNPISGHATLYWYQQILGQGPKLLIQFQNNGVVDDSQLPKDRFSAERLKGVDSTLKIQPAKLEDSAVYLCASSLAGEAETQYFGPGTRLLVL.

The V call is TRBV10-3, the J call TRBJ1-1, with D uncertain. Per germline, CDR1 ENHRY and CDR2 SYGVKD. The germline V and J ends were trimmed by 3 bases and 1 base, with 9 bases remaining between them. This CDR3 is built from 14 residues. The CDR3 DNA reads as TGTGCCATCAGTGAAAACGGGGAGAACACTGAAGCTTTCTTT. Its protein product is CAISENGENTEAFF.

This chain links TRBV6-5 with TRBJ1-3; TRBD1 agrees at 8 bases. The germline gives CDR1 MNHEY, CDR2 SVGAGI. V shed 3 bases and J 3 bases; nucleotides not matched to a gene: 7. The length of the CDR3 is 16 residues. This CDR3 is CASSYDRGLHGNTIYF. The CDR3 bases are TGTGCCAGCAGTTATGACAGGGGACTTCATGGAAACACCATATATTTT.

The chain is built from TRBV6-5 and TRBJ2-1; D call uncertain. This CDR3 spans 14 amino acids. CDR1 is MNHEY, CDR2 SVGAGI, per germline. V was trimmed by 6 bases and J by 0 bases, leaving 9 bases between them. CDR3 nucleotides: TGTGCCAGCAGACCCGGTTTCTCCTACAATGAGCAGTTCTTC. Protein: CASRPGFSYNEQFF.

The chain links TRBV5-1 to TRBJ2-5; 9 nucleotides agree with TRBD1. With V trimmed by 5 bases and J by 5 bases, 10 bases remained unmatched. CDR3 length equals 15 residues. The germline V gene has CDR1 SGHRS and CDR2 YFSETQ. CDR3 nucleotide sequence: TGCGCCAGCAGTTTGAAGGCCGGGACAGGGGAGACCCAGTACTTC. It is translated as CASSLKAGTGETQYF.

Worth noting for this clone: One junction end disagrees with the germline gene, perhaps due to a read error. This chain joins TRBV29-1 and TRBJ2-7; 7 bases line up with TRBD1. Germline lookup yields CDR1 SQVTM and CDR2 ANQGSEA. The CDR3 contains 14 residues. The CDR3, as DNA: TGCAGCGTGGAAGGGACAGATTACTCCTACGAGCAGTACTTC. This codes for CSVEGTDYSYEQYF.

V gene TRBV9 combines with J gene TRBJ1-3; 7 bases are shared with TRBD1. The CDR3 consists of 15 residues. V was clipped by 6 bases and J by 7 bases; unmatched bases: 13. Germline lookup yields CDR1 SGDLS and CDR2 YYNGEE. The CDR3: CASTPRGGNENTIYF. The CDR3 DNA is TGTGCCAGCACCCCCCGAGGGGGCAACGAGAACACCATATATTTT.

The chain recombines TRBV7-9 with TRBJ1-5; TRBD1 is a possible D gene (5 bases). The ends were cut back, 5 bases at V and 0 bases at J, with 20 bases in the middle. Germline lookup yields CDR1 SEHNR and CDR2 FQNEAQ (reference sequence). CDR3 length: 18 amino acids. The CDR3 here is CASSPPDTGQYSNQPQHF. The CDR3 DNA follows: TGTGCCAGCAGCCCTCCAGACACCGGACAATATAGCAATCAGCCCCAGCATTTT.

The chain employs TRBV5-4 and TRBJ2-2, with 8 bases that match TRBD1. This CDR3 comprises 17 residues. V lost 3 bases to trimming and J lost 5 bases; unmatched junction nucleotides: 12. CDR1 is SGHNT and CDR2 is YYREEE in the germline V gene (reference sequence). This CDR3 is CASSSPGQGSGTGELFF. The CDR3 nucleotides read TGTGCCAGCAGCTCACCCGGACAGGGTTCGGGGACCGGGGAGCTGTTTTTT.

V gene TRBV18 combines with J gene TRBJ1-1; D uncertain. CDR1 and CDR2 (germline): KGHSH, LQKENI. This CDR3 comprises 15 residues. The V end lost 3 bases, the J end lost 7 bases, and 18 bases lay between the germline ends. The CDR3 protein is CASSPRSWSAGEAFF. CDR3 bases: TGTGCCAGCTCACCCCGATCTTGGTCGGCGGGTGAAGCTTTCTTT.

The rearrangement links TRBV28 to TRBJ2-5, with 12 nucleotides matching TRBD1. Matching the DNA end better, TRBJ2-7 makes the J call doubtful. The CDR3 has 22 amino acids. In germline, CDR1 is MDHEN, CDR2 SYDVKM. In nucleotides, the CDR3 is TGTGCCAGCAGTTTAGGCTGGGACAGGGGGCGATCTAGCGCTAAGAGCTCCTACGAGCAGTACTTC. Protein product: CASSLGWDRGRSSAKSSYEQYF.

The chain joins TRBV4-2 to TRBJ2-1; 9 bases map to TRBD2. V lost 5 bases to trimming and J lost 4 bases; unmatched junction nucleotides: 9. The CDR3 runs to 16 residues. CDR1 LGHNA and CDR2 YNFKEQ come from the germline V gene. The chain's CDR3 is CASSWSWLAGYNEQFF. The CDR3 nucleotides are TGTGCCAGCAGCTGGTCCTGGCTAGCGGGGTACAATGAGCAGTTCTTC.